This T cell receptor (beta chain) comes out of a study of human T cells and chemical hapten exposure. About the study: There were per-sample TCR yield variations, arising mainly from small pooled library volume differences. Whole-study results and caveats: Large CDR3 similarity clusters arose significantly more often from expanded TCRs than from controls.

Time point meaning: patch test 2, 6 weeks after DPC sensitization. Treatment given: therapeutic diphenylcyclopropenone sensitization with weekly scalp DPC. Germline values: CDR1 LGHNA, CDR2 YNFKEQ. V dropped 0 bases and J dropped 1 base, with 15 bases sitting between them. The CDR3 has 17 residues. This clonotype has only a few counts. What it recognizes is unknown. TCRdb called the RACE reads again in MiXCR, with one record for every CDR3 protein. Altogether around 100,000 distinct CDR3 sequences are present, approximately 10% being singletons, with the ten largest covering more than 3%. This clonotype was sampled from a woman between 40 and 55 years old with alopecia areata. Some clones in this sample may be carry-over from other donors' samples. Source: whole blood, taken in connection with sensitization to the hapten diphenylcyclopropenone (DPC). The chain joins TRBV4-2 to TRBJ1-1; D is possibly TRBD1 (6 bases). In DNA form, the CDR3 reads TGTGCCAGCAGCCAAGATTGGTCATGGGGGGCGAACACTGAAGCTTTCTTT. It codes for CASSQDWSWGANTEAFF.